This is a list of T cell receptor beta chains from one sample in a study of T-cell reconstitution after alpha-beta-depleted transplantation in children. MiXCR was run by TCRdb on the PCR reads, yielding one entry per CDR3 protein. The sample records 380,000 or so distinct CDR3 sequences, roughly 14% being singletons. The specimen comprised PBMCs, sampled from the stem cell graft. The receptor set was obtained from a human donor who donated a stem cell graft to a child with Fanconi anemia. Each CDR3 is given with its conserved first and last residue. The order of the fields is D gene, clone size, J gene, V gene, CDR3 DNA, CDR3 protein. The D gene is left open where the match is weak. Rows may omit the clone size; those that give it use once, few, many or a size class.

>TRBD1|.|TRBJ2-2|TRBV7-3
TGTGCCAGCAGCTTGCTAGGGGACAGGGTGGCCGGGGAGCTGTTTTTT
CASSLLGDRVAGELFF
>.|many|TRBJ1-3|TRBV5-1
TGCGCCAGCAGTCCGGGCACTGGAAACACCATATATTTT
CASSPGTGNTIYF
>.|.|TRBJ2-3|TRBV24-1
TGTGCCACCAGTGAGGGGGGGCGGGGCACAGATACGCAGTATTTT
CATSEGGRGTDTQYF
>.|many|TRBJ1-3|TRBV5-6
TGTGCCAGCAGCTTGTTATCAGGGATTGGAAACACCATATATTTT
CASSLLSGIGNTIYF
>.|many|TRBJ1-6|TRBV6-5
TGTGCCAGCACCAACCGGGCCAACAATTCACCCCTCCACTTT
CASTNRANNSPLHF
>TRBD1|few|TRBJ2-5|TRBV12-3/TRBV12-4
TGTGCCAGCAGTGCTGGGACAGCGGCAACCCAGTACTTC
CASSAGTAATQYF
>TRBD1|.|TRBJ2-2|TRBV6-5
TGTGCCAGCAGTTACAGGACAGGCCCGAACACCGGGGAGCTGTTTTTT
CASSYRTGPNTGELFF
>.|.|TRBJ2-7|TRBV12-3/TRBV12-4
TGTGCCAGCAGCCGCGGGCAGGGCCGAACCTACGAGCAGTACTTC
CASSRGQGRTYEQYF
>TRBD1|.|TRBJ2-7|TRBV20-1
TGCAGTGCTAGATACTGGACAGGCCCCGAGCAGTACTTC
CSARYWTGPEQYF
>TRBD1|.|TRBJ2-3|TRBV29-1
TGCAGCGTTGAGGGGCACAGGGGATCTAGCACAGATACGCAGTATTTT
CSVEGHRGSSTDTQYF